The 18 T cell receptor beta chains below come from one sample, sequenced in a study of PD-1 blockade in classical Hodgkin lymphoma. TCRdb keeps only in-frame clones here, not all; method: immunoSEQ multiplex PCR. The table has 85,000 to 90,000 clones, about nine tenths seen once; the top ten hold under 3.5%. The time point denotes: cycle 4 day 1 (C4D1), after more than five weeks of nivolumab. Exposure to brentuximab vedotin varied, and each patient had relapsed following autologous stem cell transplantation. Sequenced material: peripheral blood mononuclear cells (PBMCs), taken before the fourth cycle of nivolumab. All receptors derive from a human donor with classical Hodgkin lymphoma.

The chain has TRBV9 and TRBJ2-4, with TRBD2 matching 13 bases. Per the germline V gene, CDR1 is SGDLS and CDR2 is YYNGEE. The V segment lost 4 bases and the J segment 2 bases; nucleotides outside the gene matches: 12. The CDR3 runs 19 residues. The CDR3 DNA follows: TGTGCCAGCAGCACCCACCCACGACTAGCGGGGGGCCCCAAAAACATTCAGTACTTC. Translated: CASSTHPRLAGGPKNIQYF.

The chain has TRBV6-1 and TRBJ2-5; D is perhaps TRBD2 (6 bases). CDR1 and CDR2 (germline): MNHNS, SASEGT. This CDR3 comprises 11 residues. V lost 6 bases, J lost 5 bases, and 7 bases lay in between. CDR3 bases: TGTGCCAGCAGCCGGGGGGAGACCCAGTACTTC. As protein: CASSRGETQYF.

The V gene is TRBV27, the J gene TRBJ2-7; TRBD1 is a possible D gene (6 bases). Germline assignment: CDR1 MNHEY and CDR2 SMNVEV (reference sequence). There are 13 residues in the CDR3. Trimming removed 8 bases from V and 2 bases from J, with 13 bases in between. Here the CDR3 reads CASGLQGPYEQYF. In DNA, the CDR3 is TGTGCCAGCGGACTCCAGGGGCCCTACGAGCAGTACTTC.

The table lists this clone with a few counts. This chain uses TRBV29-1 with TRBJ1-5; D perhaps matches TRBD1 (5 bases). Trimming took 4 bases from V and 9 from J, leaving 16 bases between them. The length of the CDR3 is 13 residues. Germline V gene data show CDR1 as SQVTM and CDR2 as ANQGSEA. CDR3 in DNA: TGCAGCGTTGTGGTACAGGATGGGTGGCCCCAGCATTTT. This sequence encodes CSVVVQDGWPQHF. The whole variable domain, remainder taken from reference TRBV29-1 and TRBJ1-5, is SAVISQKPSRDICQRGTSLTIQCQVDSQVTMMFWYRQQPGQSLTLIATANQGSEATYESGFVIDKFPISRPNLTFSTLTVSNMSPEDSSIYLCSVVVQDGWPQHFGDGTRLSIL.

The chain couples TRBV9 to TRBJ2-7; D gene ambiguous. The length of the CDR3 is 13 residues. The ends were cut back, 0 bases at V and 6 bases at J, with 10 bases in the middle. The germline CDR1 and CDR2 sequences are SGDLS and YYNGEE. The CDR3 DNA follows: TGTGCCAGCAGCGTAGAGTTAGCCGGCGAGCAGTACTTC. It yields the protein CASSVELAGEQYF.

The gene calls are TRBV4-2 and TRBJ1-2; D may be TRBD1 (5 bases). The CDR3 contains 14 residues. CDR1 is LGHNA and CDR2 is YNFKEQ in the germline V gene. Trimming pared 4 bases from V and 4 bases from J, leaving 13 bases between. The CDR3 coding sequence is TGTGCCAGCAGCCGGTGGGAGGGGCGCTATGGCTACACCTTC. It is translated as CASSRWEGRYGYTF.

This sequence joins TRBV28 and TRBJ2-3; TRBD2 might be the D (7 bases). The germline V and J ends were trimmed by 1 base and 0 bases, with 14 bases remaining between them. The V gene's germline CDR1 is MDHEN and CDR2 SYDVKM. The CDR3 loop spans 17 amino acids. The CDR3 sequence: CASSLLEGGRSTDTQYF. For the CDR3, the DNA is TGTGCCAGCAGTTTATTGGAGGGGGGGAGGAGCACAGATACGCAGTATTTT.

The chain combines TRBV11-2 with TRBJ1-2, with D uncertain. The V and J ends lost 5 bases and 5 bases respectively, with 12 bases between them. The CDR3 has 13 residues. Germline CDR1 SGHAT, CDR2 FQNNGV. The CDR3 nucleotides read TGTGCCAGCAGCCCCCTAACCCATTATGGCTACACCTTC. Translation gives CASSPLTHYGYTF.

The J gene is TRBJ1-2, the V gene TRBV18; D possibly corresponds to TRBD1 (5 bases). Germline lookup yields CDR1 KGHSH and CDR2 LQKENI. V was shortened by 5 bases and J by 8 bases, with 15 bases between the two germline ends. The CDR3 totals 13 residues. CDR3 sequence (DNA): TGTGCCAGCTCATTGGGCCAGGGAGACGGCTACACCTTC. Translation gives CASSLGQGDGYTF. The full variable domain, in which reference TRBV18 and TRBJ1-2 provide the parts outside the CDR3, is NAGVMQNPRHLVRRRGQEARLRCSPMKGHSHVYWYRQLPEEGLKFMVYLQKENIIDESGMPKERFSAEFPKEGPSILRIQQVVRGDSAAYFCASSLGQGDGYTFGSGTRLTVV.

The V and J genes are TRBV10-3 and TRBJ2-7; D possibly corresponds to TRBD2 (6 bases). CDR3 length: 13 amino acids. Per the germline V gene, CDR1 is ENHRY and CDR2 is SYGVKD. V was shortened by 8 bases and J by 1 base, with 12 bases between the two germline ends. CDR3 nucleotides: TGTGCCATCGCGGCTAGCGCGTCCTACGAGCAGTACTTC. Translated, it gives CAIAASASYEQYF.

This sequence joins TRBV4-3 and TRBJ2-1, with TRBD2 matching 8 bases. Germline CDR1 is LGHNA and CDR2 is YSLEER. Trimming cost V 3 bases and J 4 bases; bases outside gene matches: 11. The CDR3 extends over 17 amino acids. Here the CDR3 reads CASSQGSGGTLYNEQFF. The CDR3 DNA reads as TGCGCCAGCAGCCAGGGCAGCGGGGGAACTTTATACAATGAGCAGTTCTTC.

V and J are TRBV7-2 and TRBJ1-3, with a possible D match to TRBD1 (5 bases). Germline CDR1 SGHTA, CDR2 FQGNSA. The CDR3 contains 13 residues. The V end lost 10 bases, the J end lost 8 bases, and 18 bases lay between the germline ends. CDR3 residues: CATGGASRDTIYF. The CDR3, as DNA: TGTGCCACCGGAGGGGCCAGCAGGGACACCATATATTTT.

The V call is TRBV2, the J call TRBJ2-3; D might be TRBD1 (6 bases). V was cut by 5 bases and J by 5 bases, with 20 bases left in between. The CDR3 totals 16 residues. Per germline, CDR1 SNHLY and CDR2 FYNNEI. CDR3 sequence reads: CASSQQGWVREDTQYF. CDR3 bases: TGTGCCAGCAGTCAACAGGGCTGGGTTCGGGAAGATACGCAGTATTTT.

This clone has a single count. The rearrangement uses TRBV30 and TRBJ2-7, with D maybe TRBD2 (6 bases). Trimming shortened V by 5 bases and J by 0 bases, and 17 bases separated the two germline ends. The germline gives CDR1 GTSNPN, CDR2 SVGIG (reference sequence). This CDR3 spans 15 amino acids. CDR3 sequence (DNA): TGTGCCTGGGGAGGGTGGAGTCCCGTCTCCTACGAGCAGTACTTC. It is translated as CAWGGWSPVSYEQYF.

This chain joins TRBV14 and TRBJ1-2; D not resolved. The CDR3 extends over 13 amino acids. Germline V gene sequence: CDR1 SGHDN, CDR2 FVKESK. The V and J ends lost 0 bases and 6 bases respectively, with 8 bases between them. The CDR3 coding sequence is TGTGCCAGCAGCCAAGATTACGGAGATGGCTACACCTTC. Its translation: CASSQDYGDGYTF.

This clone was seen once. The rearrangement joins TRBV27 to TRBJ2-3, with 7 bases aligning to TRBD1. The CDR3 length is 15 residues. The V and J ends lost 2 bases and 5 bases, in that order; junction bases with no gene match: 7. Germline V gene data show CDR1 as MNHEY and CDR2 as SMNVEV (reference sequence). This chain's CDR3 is CASSLSDRVEDTQYF. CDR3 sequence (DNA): TGTGCCAGCAGTTTAAGTGACAGGGTGGAAGATACGCAGTATTTT.

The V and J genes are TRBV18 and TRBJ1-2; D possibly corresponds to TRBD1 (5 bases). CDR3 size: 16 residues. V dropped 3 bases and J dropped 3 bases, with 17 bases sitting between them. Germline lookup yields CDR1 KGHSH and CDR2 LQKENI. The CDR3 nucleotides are TGTGCCAGCTCACCCCTAAGTGGTATAGGGGACTATGGCTACACCTTC. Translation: CASSPLSGIGDYGYTF.

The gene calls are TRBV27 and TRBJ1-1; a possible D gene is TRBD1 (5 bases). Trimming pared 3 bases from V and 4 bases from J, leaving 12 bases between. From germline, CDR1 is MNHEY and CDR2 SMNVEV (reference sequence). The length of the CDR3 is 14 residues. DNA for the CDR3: TGTGCCAGCAGTTTCCCTAAAAGGGGCACTGAAGCTTTCTTT. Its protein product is CASSFPKRGTEAFF.